Listed below are T cell receptor beta chains from one sample, sequenced in a study of T cell changes during pregnancy in multiple sclerosis. Clones were sequenced by immunoSEQ multiplex PCR, and TCRdb holds only the in-frame ones, with some missing. The table includes approximately 30,000 clones, under 90% detected once. The sample consisted of CD4+ T cells from peripheral blood mononuclear cells, taken in the first trimester of pregnancy. Receptor source: a female donor in good health, enrolled as a control in a pregnancy study. Both conserved end residues are part of each CDR3. A D gene is named only where the DNA matches it firmly. Clone size, where shown, is once, few, many, or a class for clones that have expanded.

once,TRBD1,TRBJ2-1,TRBV7-3,TGTGCCAGCAGCTCAGGGGGACAGGGCCGAAAGAACAATGAGCAGTTCTTC,CASSSGGQGRKNNEQFF
NA,NA,TRBJ2-4,TRBV10-3,TGTGCCATCAGTGAACGGGGAGAAAACATTCAGTACTTC,CAISERGENIQYF
NA,NA,TRBJ1-1,TRBV6-5,TGTGCCAGCAGCCTCGCGGGGGGGAGCACTGAAGCTTTCTTT,CASSLAGGSTEAFF
NA,TRBD2,TRBJ2-7,TRBV7-8,TGTGCCAGCAGCTTACAGTCGCGGGGGACCTACGAGCAGTACTTC,CASSLQSRGTYEQYF
NA,TRBD1,TRBJ1-1,TRBV25-1,TGTGCCAGCAGTGGTCAGGGGGGATTTGAAGCTTTCTTT,CASSGQGGFEAFF
NA,TRBD2,TRBJ2-1,TRBV7-9,TGTGCCAGCGACCGGCGGGGAGGGGCCAATGAGCAGTTCTTC,CASDRRGGANEQFF
NA,TRBD2,TRBJ2-4,TRBV7-9,TGTGCCAGCAGCTTAGAGGCCAGAGCGGGAGAGGGCATTCAGTACTTC,CASSLEARAGEGIQYF
NA,TRBD1,TRBJ1-6,TRBV6-1,TGTGCCAGCAGTGAAATGGGGACAGGATTTTCACCCCTCCACTTT,CASSEMGTGFSPLHF
NA,NA,TRBJ1-1,TRBV2,TGTGCCAGCAGGCGGGGGTTGAACACTGAAGCTTTCTTT,CASRRGLNTEAFF
medium-sized,NA,TRBJ1-2,TRBV4-2,TGTGCCAGCAGCCAAGACCCTCGGGGTTCTAACTATGGCTACACCTTC,CASSQDPRGSNYGYTF
NA,NA,TRBJ2-5,TRBV7-2,TGTGCCAGCAGCTTAGTTCCCTCGGGAGCGGAGACCCAGTACTTC,CASSLVPSGAETQYF
NA,NA,TRBJ1-6,TRBV7-2,TGTGCCAGCAGCCCCCGACAGAGCTCCTATAATTCACCCCTCCACTTT,CASSPRQSSYNSPLHF
NA,TRBD1,TRBJ2-3,TRBV5-1,TGCGCCAGCAGCTTCGCCGGGACAGGAAGCACAGATACGCAGTATTTT,CASSFAGTGSTDTQYF
NA,NA,TRBJ1-2,TRBV6-1,TGTGCCAGCAGTGAAGCGGGGAACAGGGCTAACTATGGCTACACCTTC,CASSEAGNRANYGYTF
NA,TRBD2,TRBJ2-7,TRBV19,TGTGCCAGTAGTATCTCGACTAGCGGGAGTTACGAGCAGTACTTC,CASSISTSGSYEQYF